This T cell receptor beta chain was sequenced in a study of T-cell memory formation after mild COVID-19. Study as a whole: Most TCR clusters belonged to a single donor.

This clonotype was seen only a few times. Using its own MiXCR run on the 5' RACE reads, TCRdb lists one record per CDR3 protein. The sample contains hundreds of thousands of distinct CDR3 sequences, approximately 24% of which appear only once. V trimming: 6 bases; J trimming: 4 bases; junction bases outside the gene matches: 3. Germline CDR1 is ENHRY and CDR2 is SYGVKD. The length of the CDR3 is 13 residues. The rearrangement joins TRBV10-3 to TRBJ2-5; 9 nucleotides match TRBD1. Specimen: PBMCs or a T cell subset sorted from them (not recorded which). The source of this sequence is an adult woman who had mild COVID-19 (a few samples of this study predate the infection). Cell type and time point are not known. The DNA for the CDR3 is TGTGCCATCAGCTTGGGACAGGGAGAGACCCAGTACTTC. This encodes CAISLGQGETQYF.